This note documents a single T cell receptor (beta chain) sequence. Its specificity is unknown. The PCR had 60 Vbeta and 13 Jbeta primers. The protocol was immunoSEQ multiplex PCR, while the TCRdb copy is restricted to in-frame clones and leaves out a portion. The sample shows roughly 180,000 clones, about 79% of them seen only once. This sample was taken from a study of cytomegalovirus exposure and HLA in healthy donors. Whole-study results and caveats: Later analysis suggested most CMV-associated TCR beta chains were HLA-restricted. A later analysis linked more than 15,000 TCR beta sequences to HLA alleles at 0.05 false discovery rate. Listed as cytomegalovirus-associated were 170 or so TCR beta chains.

Germline CDR1 SGHTA, CDR2 FQGNSA. The CDR3 contains 14 residues. After removal of 5 bases from V and 3 bases from J, the junction contained 4 bases not matched to a gene. This clonotype originated in a man between 50 and 59 years old in good health and CMV-seropositive. The sample taken for sequencing was PBMCs. V gene TRBV7-2 combines with J gene TRBJ2-7, with 10 bases matching TRBD1. The CDR3 sequence is CASSRDRGRYEQYF. The CDR3 DNA sequence: TGTGCCAGCAGCCGGGACAGGGGACGCTACGAGCAGTACTTC.